This is a list of T cell receptor beta chains from one sample in a study of blood T cells in healthy people across ages. Each CDR3 protein gets one entry after TCRdb re-called the 5' RACE reads with MiXCR. The sample holds approximately 680,000 distinct CDR3 sequences, 32% seen once. Sequencing used blood. All receptors come from a woman older than 75 in good health. Both conserved end residues are part of each CDR3.

cdr3_length v_call cdr3_aa
11 TRBV4-2 CASSQEGRYTF
13 TRBV20-1 CSAPTGVDQPQHF
13 TRBV7-3 CASSRSGGTELFF
13 TRBV9 CASSVVLGGEQYF
14 TRBV3-1 CASSQGPAGETQYF
13 TRBV6-2/TRBV6-3 CASSPASVATQYF
16 TRBV19 CASRIRASSYNSPLHF
15 TRBV20-1 CSASWAGTGNTEAFF
18 TRBV7-8 CASSHGTSGGLSYNEQFF
15 TRBV3-1 CASSPGQGASETQYF
16 TRBV20-1 CSARARWRGEDAKRFF
15 TRBV7-8 CASSDTGIRDEKLFF
16 TRBV7-8 CASSLESGGFYNEQFF
15 TRBV20-1 CSARDRGSGNQPQHF
15 TRBV20-1 CSAISPAGSSAEQYF
11 TRBV20-1 CSASYAYEQYF
17 TRBV20-1 CSARDLDRGQALYEQYF
16 TRBV7-2 CASSPGDRGRTGELFF
19 TRBV7-9 CASSLRPVAGGSARETQYF
13 TRBV7-9 CASSLAESGDMYF
13 TRBV7-2 CASSRNRGSGYTF
16 TRBV15 CTTSRILGQLDNEQYF
14 TRBV4-1 CASSQESNTGELFF
12 TRBV12-3/TRBV12-4 CASSPGLQTQYF
15 TRBV28 CASSLARREREAQYF
13 TRBV7-2 CASSLVNIDEQFF
14 TRBV6-2/TRBV6-3 CASSSSGGYNIQYF
15 TRBV5-6 CASSFSGISYNEQFF
18 TRBV20-1 CSARDRLRLAGFQETQYF
15 TRBV7-3 CASSLQGSRTDTQYF
12 TRBV7-2 CASSLGGGEQYF
14 TRBV27 CASSFGSGFTEAFF
20 TRBV20-1 CSARDEAGVVGVGAGTEAFF
14 TRBV7-2 CAGSSRTGGEEQYF
15 TRBV20-1 CSAIASGIVFDTQYF
18 TRBV5-6 CASSLVPGGGLAGNEQFF
14 TRBV5-1 CASSLFRSTDTQYF
13 TRBV18 CASSPPVGNEQFF
13 TRBV3-1 CASSTHTGREQYF
16 TRBV5-1 CASSLGGKKDADTQYF
15 TRBV20-1 CSASEGTPGGDEQFF
14 TRBV7-3 CASSPRLAVDTQYF
15 TRBV20-1 CSANSRLVSNQPQHF
13 TRBV18 CASSPRSGEKLFF
15 TRBV4-2 CASSLGGTAKETQYF
17 TRBV7-8 CASSLGRLAEDTDTQYF
13 TRBV29-1 CSVEVNRNTEAFF
18 TRBV7-2 CASSLKQGPGSGANVLTF
16 TRBV11-2 CASSLASSGAKNIQYF
14 TRBV20-1 CSALTGTGWNEQFF
13 TRBV29-1 CSVPGQERNTIYF
14 TRBV20-1 CIARTGGGTDTQYF
14 TRBV3-1 CASSWVAGSETQYF
16 TRBV6-2/TRBV6-3 CASRRPSRGVYNEQFF
15 TRBV4-3 CASSQSGTSGEKQFF